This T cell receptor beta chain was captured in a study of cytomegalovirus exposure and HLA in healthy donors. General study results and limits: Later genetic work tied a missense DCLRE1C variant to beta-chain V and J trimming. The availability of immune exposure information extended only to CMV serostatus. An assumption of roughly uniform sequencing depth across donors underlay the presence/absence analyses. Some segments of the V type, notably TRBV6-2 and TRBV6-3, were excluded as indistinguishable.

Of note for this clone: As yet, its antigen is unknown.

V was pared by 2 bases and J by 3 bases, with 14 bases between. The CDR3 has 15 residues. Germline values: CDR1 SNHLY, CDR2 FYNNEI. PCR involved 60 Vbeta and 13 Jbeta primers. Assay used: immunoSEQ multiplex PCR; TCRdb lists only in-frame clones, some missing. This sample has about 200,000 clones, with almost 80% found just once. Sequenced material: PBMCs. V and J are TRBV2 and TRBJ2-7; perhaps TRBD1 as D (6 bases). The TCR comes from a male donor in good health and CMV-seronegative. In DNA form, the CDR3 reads TGTGCCAGCAGTGAATACCCCGGGACAAGCTACGAGCAGTACTTC. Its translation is CASSEYPGTSYEQYF.